The sequence of this T cell receptor (beta chain) was determined in a study of T cell responses to AZD1222 COVID-19 vaccine. Study at large: Whether given at about 4 or about 12 weeks, second doses were pooled.

CDR3 length: 15 amino acids. CDR1 and CDR2 from the germline V gene are MDHEN and SYDVKM. V lost 7 bases, J lost 8 bases, and 12 bases stayed unmatched. Generated by immunoSEQ multiplex PCR, the TCRdb table keeps only in-frame clones and is missing some. The sample lists 150,000 or so clones, about 88% seen once, with 3.1% in the top ten. Concerning this clone itself: Its target is unknown.

Study-level points and caveats: At baseline, seropositivity was found in only six or seven AZD1222 recipients. Nearly half of spike-specific TCRs reportedly target unmutated variant regions. Donors were chiefly white British, with a greater number of females, and clonal diversity was perhaps underestimated.

The receptor was isolated from an adult in good health. The specimen comprised peripheral blood, sampled on day 0 of AZD1222 vaccination. V usage is TRBV28 and J usage is TRBJ1-4; TRBD1 aligns across 8 bases. DNA for the CDR3: TGTGCCAGCATTGCGTCAGGGGGCGCTGGGGAAAAACTGTTTTTT. As protein: CASIASGGAGEKLFF.